Each of the 29 T cell receptor beta chains below was sequenced from the same sample in a study of control samples from healthy donors and cancer patients. TCRdb's table, derived via immunoSEQ multiplex PCR, lists solely in-frame clones and lacks some. Of 85,000 to 95,000 clones in the sample, roughly nine tenths were seen once. Sequencing used blood. These receptors all come from a woman aged 25 to 39 in good health.

V and J are TRBV19 and TRBJ2-5; 10 positions agree with TRBD1. The germline CDR1 and CDR2 sequences are LNHDA and SQIVND (reference sequence). The CDR3 has 13 amino acids. The V and J ends lost 4 bases and 5 bases, in that order; junction bases with no gene match: 1. The DNA of the CDR3 is TGTGCCAGTAGTACGGACAGGGGGGAGACCCAGTACTTC. The encoded protein is CASSTDRGETQYF.

The rearrangement links TRBV19 to TRBJ2-5, with D maybe TRBD1 (6 bases). The ends were cut back, 6 bases at V and 5 bases at J, with 19 bases in the middle. Germline V gene sequence: CDR1 LNHDA, CDR2 SQIVND (reference sequence). The CDR3 length is 15 residues. CDR3 in DNA: TGTGCCAGTAGGTGGACAGCTGGTGGACGGGAGACCCAGTACTTC. Translated: CASRWTAGGRETQYF.

The chain combines TRBV19 with TRBJ1-2; D unresolved. This CDR3 has 14 amino acids. Germline V gene sequence: CDR1 LNHDA, CDR2 SQIVND (reference sequence). Trimming pared 1 base from V and 4 bases from J, leaving 10 bases between. The CDR3 region is CASSIGNRGYGYTF. In DNA, the CDR3 is TGTGCCAGTAGTATAGGGAATCGGGGCTATGGCTACACCTTC.

This clone appeared a single time. This sequence joins TRBV14 and TRBJ1-1; D is uncertain. Germline-derived CDR1 and CDR2 are SGHDN and FVKESK. Trimming stripped 4 bases from V and 0 bases from J, with 9 bases between. There are 14 residues in the CDR3. CDR3 protein: CASSRPGMNTEAFF. The CDR3 DNA sequence: TGTGCCAGCAGCCGACCGGGGATGAACACTGAAGCTTTCTTT.

The chain uses TRBV4-1 and TRBJ2-5; 9 bases agree with TRBD2. The CDR3 is 19 amino acids. Germline CDR1 and CDR2: MGHRA and YSYEKL. J was trimmed by 2 bases and V by 0 bases; bases with no gene match: 13. The CDR3 DNA reads TGCGCCAGCAGCCAAGAAACGGCAGCGGGAGGTGTAGGGCAAGAGACCCAGTACTTC. This encodes CASSQETAAGGVGQETQYF.

CDR3 region: CASRYREGLEAFF. The CDR3 bases are TGTGCCAGCAGGTACCGGGAGGGCTTAGAAGCTTTCTTT. The chain employs TRBV2 and TRBJ1-1; D is ambiguous. Germline lookup yields CDR1 SNHLY and CDR2 FYNNEI. The CDR3 runs 13 residues. V dropped 6 bases and J dropped 8 bases, with 16 bases sitting between them.

Written as DNA, the CDR3 is TGTGCCGGGAGACAGGGGAGTGTCTACGAGCAGTACTTC. It encodes CAGRQGSVYEQYF. The genes are TRBV2 and TRBJ2-7; 8 positions agree with TRBD1. The CDR3 runs 13 residues. Trimming took 11 bases from V and 3 from J; bases not matched to a gene: 9. The germline CDR1 and CDR2 sequences are SNHLY and FYNNEI.

The V call is TRBV29-1, the J call TRBJ1-5; D is uncertain. V was shortened by 1 base and J by 6 bases, with 10 bases between the two germline ends. Germline V gene sequence: CDR1 SQVTM, CDR2 ANQGSEA. This CDR3 comprises 13 residues. The CDR3 nucleotides are TGCAGCGTTGAAGGGGCGGCGGGTCAGCCCCAGCATTTT. Amino acids: CSVEGAAGQPQHF. Full variable domain (rest looked up from reference TRBV29-1 and TRBJ1-5): SAVISQKPSRDICQRGTSLTIQCQVDSQVTMMFWYRQQPGQSLTLIATANQGSEATYESGFVIDKFPISRPNLTFSTLTVSNMSPEDSSIYLCSVEGAAGQPQHFGDGTRLSIL.

The rearrangement uses TRBV5-3 and TRBJ1-4; D is uncertain. TRBV5-3 is an ORF, with its function uncertain. V lost 4 bases to trimming and J lost 5 bases, with 6 bases between them. The CDR3 runs to 12 residues. As DNA, the CDR3 is TGTGCCAGAAGCCCCGTGAATGAAAAACTGTTTTTT. It is translated as CARSPVNEKLFF.

The V and J genes are TRBV2 and TRBJ1-5; perhaps TRBD1 as D (5 bases). V was pared by 7 bases and J by 2 bases, with 15 bases between. CDR1 is SNHLY and CDR2 is FYNNEI in the germline V gene. The CDR3 sequence is 15 residues long. For the CDR3, the DNA is TGTGCCAGCACCACCCAGGGATGGGGCAATCAGCCCCAGCATTTT. Translation: CASTTQGWGNQPQHF.

V usage is TRBV19 and J usage is TRBJ1-2; D is possibly TRBD1 (5 bases). V was pared by 7 bases and J by 2 bases, with 11 bases between. In germline, CDR1 is LNHDA, CDR2 SQIVND (reference sequence). This CDR3 has 13 residues. CDR3 protein: CASKVRGNYGYTF. CDR3 bases: TGTGCCAGTAAGGTGAGGGGAAACTATGGCTACACCTTC.

The gene calls are TRBV13 and TRBJ2-7; D remains ambiguous. V lost 0 bases, J lost 1 base, and 7 bases lay in between. The germline V gene has CDR1 PRHDT and CDR2 FYEKMQ (reference sequence). This CDR3 is built from 14 residues. CDR3 amino acids: CASSLGVGSYEQYF. For the CDR3, the DNA is TGTGCCAGCAGCTTAGGGGTCGGATCCTACGAGCAGTACTTC.

This chain links TRBV4-2 with TRBJ1-2; TRBD1 is a possible D gene (5 bases). Trimming left V 4 bases short and J 14 bases short, with 17 bases between. The V gene's germline CDR1 is LGHNA and CDR2 YNFKEQ. This CDR3 contains 12 residues. The CDR3 sequence is CASSLQQARPTF. CDR3 DNA: TGTGCCAGCAGCCTGCAACAGGCACGACCAACCTTC.

This chain links TRBV7-3 with TRBJ2-2; 8 positions agree with TRBD1. The trim removed 5 bases at V and 7 bases at J, leaving 6 bases unmatched. Germline assignment: CDR1 SGHTA and CDR2 FQGTGA. The CDR3 has 14 amino acids. CDR3 nucleotide sequence: TGTGCCAGCAGCGCACAGGGGGGTGGCGGGGAGCTGTTTTTT. It encodes CASSAQGGGGELFF.

This clone was detected only once. The V call is TRBV7-9, the J call TRBJ1-1; D uncertain. There are 12 residues in the CDR3. Germline CDR1 reads SEHNR; CDR2 reads FQNEAQ (reference sequence). V lost 5 bases and J 5 bases, leaving 9 bases between the germline ends. CDR3 region: CASSRVGTEAFF. The CDR3 coding sequence is TGTGCCAGCAGCCGGGTGGGGACTGAAGCTTTCTTT. Full variable domain (outside the CDR3, taken from reference TRBV7-9 and TRBJ1-1): DTGVSQNPRHKITKRGQNVTFRCDPISEHNRLYWYRQTLGQGPEFLTYFQNEAQLEKSRLLSDRFSAERPKGSFSTLEIQRTEQGDSAMYLCASSRVGTEAFFGQGTRLTVV.

The chain recombines TRBV12-3 or TRBV12-4 with TRBJ2-7; D remains ambiguous. The CDR3 length is 13 residues. The V gene lost 8 bases and the J gene lost 4 bases, with 15 bases spanning the gap. CDR3: CASASGLPYEQYF. CDR3 nucleotides: TGTGCCAGCGCCTCCGGGCTACCGTACGAGCAGTACTTC.

The chain uses TRBV27 and TRBJ1-4, with D possibly being TRBD1 (5 bases). This CDR3 is built from 16 residues. The V end lost 3 bases, the J end lost 2 bases, and 13 bases lay between the germline ends. Germline V gene sequence: CDR1 MNHEY, CDR2 SMNVEV (reference sequence). CDR3 nucleotide sequence: TGTGCCAGCAGTTTGTTCGTGGGGCAGACTAATGAAAAACTGTTTTTT. This encodes CASSLFVGQTNEKLFF.

The chain uses TRBV10-1 and TRBJ2-7; D uncertain. Looked up from germline, CDR1 is WNHNN and CDR2 is SYGVQD (reference sequence). The germline V and J ends were trimmed by 0 bases and 5 bases, with 14 bases remaining between them. The CDR3 has 15 residues. DNA for the CDR3: TGCGCCAGCAGTGAGTCTTGGCCCAACGTGAACGAGCAGTACTTC. Translation gives CASSESWPNVNEQYF.

This clone was detected a few times. At one end the junction does not follow the germline gene, possibly because of a read error. This same CDR3 is encoded by further DNA sequences in the sample. The chain joins TRBV27 to TRBJ2-1; 9 nucleotides line up with TRBD2. The CDR3 contains 15 residues. Germline V CDR1 and CDR2: MNHEY, SMNVEV (reference sequence). This CDR3 reads CARRYPRGGVNEQFF. Here the CDR3 DNA reads TGTGCCCGCAGATACCCGCGGGGGGGGGTTAATGAGCAGTTCTTC.

This sequence joins TRBV19 and TRBJ2-7, with D perhaps TRBD1 (6 bases). V was shortened by 10 bases and J by 4 bases, with 20 bases between the two germline ends. Germline CDR1 and CDR2: LNHDA and SQIVND (reference sequence). The length of the CDR3 is 14 residues. This CDR3 is CATQPGQRGYEQYF. The CDR3, as DNA: TGTGCCACACAACCGGGACAAAGAGGGTACGAGCAGTACTTC.

The DNA of the CDR3 is TGTGCCAGCAGCCCACATCACTCTGGAAACACCATATATTTT. The encoded protein is CASSPHHSGNTIYF. The chain links TRBV7-2 to TRBJ1-3; D call uncertain. Germline-derived CDR1 and CDR2 are SGHTA and FQGNSA. The CDR3 extends over 14 amino acids. Trimming shortened V by 5 bases and J by 0 bases, and 8 bases separated the two germline ends.

This clone was observed a single time. This chain connects TRBV10-3 to TRBJ2-3; 7 positions agree with TRBD1. Germline CDR1 and CDR2: ENHRY and SYGVKD. The V gene end was trimmed by 8 bases and the J gene end by 0 bases; junction bases not matched to a gene: 5. The CDR3 is made up of 14 amino acids. The CDR3 sequence is CAIRQGVSTDTQYF. CDR3 DNA: TGTGCCATCCGGCAGGGGGTGAGCACAGATACGCAGTATTTT.

This clone was detected a few times. Sequence at one end of the junction differs from germline and may be a read error. The chain links TRBV10-3 to TRBJ1-2; tentative D call: TRBD1 (5 bases). CDR3 length: 9 residues. The germline gives CDR1 ENHRY, CDR2 SYGVKD. CDR3 in amino acids: CATGPRIAF. CDR3 nucleotide sequence: TGTGCCACAGGGCCGCGGATTGCTTTC.

The V and J genes are TRBV14 and TRBJ1-1; 12 bases align to TRBD1. Germline assignment: CDR1 SGHDN and CDR2 FVKESK. The CDR3 runs to 17 residues. V was clipped by 5 bases and J by 3 bases; unmatched bases: 10. CDR3 region: CASSARDRGPRYTEAFF. In DNA, the CDR3 is TGTGCCAGCAGCGCCCGGGACAGGGGGCCTAGGTACACTGAAGCTTTCTTT.

The genes are TRBV18 and TRBJ2-7; 8 bases are a match to TRBD1. CDR1 and CDR2 (germline): KGHSH, LQKENI. V dropped 3 bases and J dropped 0; count of bases not matched to a gene: 10. The CDR3 is made up of 17 amino acids. The CDR3 coding sequence is TGTGCCAGCTCACCTCAGGGGGCCGGTCGGACCTCCTACGAGCAGTACTTC. Translating it yields CASSPQGAGRTSYEQYF.

The CDR3 protein is CASSLSSGRRETQYF. CDR3 DNA: TGTGCCAGCAGCTTATCCTCGGGGCGTAGAGAGACCCAGTACTTC. The chain joins TRBV7-2 to TRBJ2-5; the D gene could be TRBD1 or TRBD2 (5 bases each). Trimming shortened V by 2 bases and J by 4 bases, and 14 bases separated the two germline ends. The CDR3 is 15 amino acids. CDR1 SGHTA and CDR2 FQGNSA come from the germline V gene.

The V and J genes are TRBV3-1 (or the pseudogene TRBV3-2) and TRBJ2-7; tentative D call: TRBD1 (6 bases). There are 12 residues in the CDR3. Per the germline V gene, CDR1 is LGHDT and CDR2 is YNNKEL (reference sequence). The V and J ends lost 5 bases and 6 bases respectively, with 11 bases between them. The CDR3 sequence: CASSSHRVEQYF. The CDR3 DNA reads TGTGCCAGCAGCTCACACAGGGTCGAGCAGTACTTC.

The chain combines TRBV5-8 with TRBJ1-2; D uncertain. The ends were cut back, 4 bases at V and 8 bases at J, with 9 bases in the middle. The CDR3 extends over 11 amino acids. CDR1 SGHTS and CDR2 YDEGEE come from the germline V gene. CDR3 sequence reads: CASSPSPGYTF. The CDR3 DNA follows: TGTGCCAGCAGCCCTTCTCCAGGCTACACCTTC.

The V and J genes are TRBV7-8 and TRBJ2-1; no reliable D call. CDR1 and CDR2 from the germline V gene are SGHVS and FQNEAQ. This CDR3 region has 15 residues. The V and J ends lost 5 bases and 7 bases respectively, with 18 bases between them. The CDR3 DNA follows: TGTGCCAGCAGCGTGAGCGTAACAGAATTTAATGAGCAGTTCTTC. Amino acid sequence: CASSVSVTEFNEQFF.